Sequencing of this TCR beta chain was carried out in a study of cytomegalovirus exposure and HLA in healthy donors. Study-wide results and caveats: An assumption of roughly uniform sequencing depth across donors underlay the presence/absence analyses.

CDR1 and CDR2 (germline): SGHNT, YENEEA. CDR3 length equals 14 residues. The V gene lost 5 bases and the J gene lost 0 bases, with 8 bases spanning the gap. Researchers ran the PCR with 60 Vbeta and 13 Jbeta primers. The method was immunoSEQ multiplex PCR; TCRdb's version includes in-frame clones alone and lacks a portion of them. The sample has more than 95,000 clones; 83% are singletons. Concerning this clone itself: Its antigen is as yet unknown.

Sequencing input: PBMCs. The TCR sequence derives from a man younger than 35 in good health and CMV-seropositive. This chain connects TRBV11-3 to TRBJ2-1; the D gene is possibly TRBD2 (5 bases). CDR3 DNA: TGTGCCAGCAGCCCGGCGGGCTCCTACAATGAGCAGTTCTTC. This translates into CASSPAGSYNEQFF. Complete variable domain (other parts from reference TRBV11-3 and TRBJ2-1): EAGVVQSPRYKIIEKKQPVAFWCNPISGHNTLYWYLQNLGQGPELLIRYENEEAVDDSQLPKDRFSAERLKGVDSTLKIQPAELGDSAVYLCASSPAGSYNEQFFGPGTRLTVL.